The T cell receptor beta chain described here comes from a study of naive and memory T cell subsets. Findings and limits, study-wide: Gini index rose across naive, CM, EM and EMRA in CD4 and CD8.

This clonotype has a count of ten or more. Its antigen is still unknown. Trimming took 9 bases from V and 1 from J, leaving 18 bases between them. The CDR3 consists of 16 residues. Both TRBC1 and TRBC2 were covered by a beta constant-region primer of two equimolar oligonucleotides. Ligated cDNA was amplified by four rounds of PCR with nested alpha and beta constant-region primers and SP2. TCRdb independently ran MiXCR on the UMI-ligation and nested PCR reads; one entry per CDR3 protein. The sample gives approximately 29,000 distinct CDR3 sequences, less than 20% of which show up once; 3.4% is in the top ten. Separate alpha and beta amplification began at the second PCR step. CD45RA-CD27- cells were effector memory; CD45RA+CD27- cells were EMRA.

The TCR was taken from a human donor in good health. The chain is built from TRBV12-3 or TRBV12-4 and TRBJ2-2; tentatively, D is TRBD1 (5 bases). Sequenced material: effector memory CD4+ T cells from blood. Subset given: effector memory, CD45RA- CD27-. Written as DNA, the CDR3 is TGTGCCAGACCTCTTAGACGGACACAGAACACCGGGGAGCTGTTTTTT. Translated: CARPLRRTQNTGELFF.